Listed below are T cell receptor beta chains from one sample, sequenced in a study of T cell responses to AZD1222 COVID-19 vaccine. The repertoire was sequenced with immunoSEQ multiplex PCR; TCRdb's copy has only in-frame clones and lacks some. There are roughly 80,000 clones in the sample; approximately 90% occur only once, and about 5% lies in the top ten. The source was peripheral blood, collected 28 days after the second AZD1222 dose. Receptors originate from an adult who received the AZD1222 COVID-19 vaccine. CDR3s include the opening cysteine and the closing phenylalanine or tryptophan. D genes are given only for firm matches. The listing skips clone size in some rows; elsewhere it reads once, few, many or a size class.

abundance: -; j_gene: TRBJ1-1; v_gene: TRBV6-5; d_gene: -; CDR3aa: CASSYSRRPNTEAFF; CDR3nt: TGTGCCAGCAGTTACTCACGACGGCCCAACACTGAAGCTTTCTTT
abundance: -; j_gene: TRBJ2-5; v_gene: TRBV7-9; d_gene: TRBD2; CDR3aa: CASSRSGGTGETQYF; CDR3nt: TGTGCCAGCAGCCGTAGCGGGGGTACCGGGGAGACCCAGTACTTC
abundance: -; j_gene: TRBJ1-1; v_gene: TRBV3-1/TRBV3-2; d_gene: -; CDR3aa: CASSRRDGQSTEAFF; CDR3nt: TGTGCCAGCAGCCGAAGGGACGGTCAGTCCACTGAAGCTTTCTTT
abundance: -; j_gene: TRBJ1-3; v_gene: TRBV7-9; d_gene: -; CDR3aa: CASSLVGVSGNTIYF; CDR3nt: TGTGCCAGCAGCCTGGTGGGAGTCTCTGGAAACACCATATATTTT
abundance: -; j_gene: TRBJ1-4; v_gene: TRBV11-2; d_gene: -; CDR3aa: CASSLQGLANEKLFF; CDR3nt: TGTGCCAGCAGCTTGCAGGGTCTGGCTAATGAAAAACTGTTTTTT
abundance: -; j_gene: TRBJ1-6; v_gene: TRBV6-5; d_gene: -; CDR3aa: CASSYTSSYNSPLHF; CDR3nt: TGTGCCAGCAGTTACACAAGCTCCTATAATTCACCCCTCCACTTT
abundance: -; j_gene: TRBJ1-1; v_gene: TRBV3-1/TRBV3-2; d_gene: -; CDR3aa: CASSPRWERVGGIRNTEAFF; CDR3nt: TGTGCCAGCAGCCCAAGATGGGAAAGGGTCGGCGGGATACGGAACACTGAAGCTTTCTTT
abundance: -; j_gene: TRBJ2-4; v_gene: TRBV3-1/TRBV3-2; d_gene: TRBD2; CDR3aa: CASWGLISRSAKNIQYF; CDR3nt: TGTGCCAGCTGGGGACTAATTAGTAGGTCGGCCAAAAACATTCAGTACTTC
abundance: -; j_gene: TRBJ2-7; v_gene: TRBV2; d_gene: TRBD1; CDR3aa: CASSRDRGQGYEQYF; CDR3nt: TGTGCCAGCAGCCGGGACAGGGGGCAGGGGTACGAGCAGTACTTC
abundance: -; j_gene: TRBJ2-7; v_gene: TRBV27; d_gene: TRBD1; CDR3aa: CASSQGQLVSYEQYF; CDR3nt: TGTGCCAGCAGCCAGGGACAGTTAGTCTCCTACGAGCAGTACTTC
abundance: -; j_gene: TRBJ2-4; v_gene: TRBV6-1; d_gene: TRBD1; CDR3aa: CASSEGYLGQGTKNIQYF; CDR3nt: TGTGCCAGCAGTGAAGGTTATCTGGGACAGGGCACCAAAAACATTCAGTACTTC
abundance: once; j_gene: TRBJ1-6; v_gene: TRBV2; d_gene: -; CDR3aa: CASSETSSYNSPLHF; CDR3nt: TGTGCCAGCAGTGAAACATCCTCCTATAATTCACCCCTCCACTTT
abundance: -; j_gene: TRBJ1-2; v_gene: TRBV5-3; d_gene: -; CDR3aa: CARSLGAEGEAGHGYTF; CDR3nt: TGTGCCAGAAGCTTGGGCGCCGAGGGGGAGGCTGGTCATGGCTACACCTTC
abundance: -; j_gene: TRBJ1-2; v_gene: TRBV6-5; d_gene: -; CDR3aa: CASSYSPELYGYTF; CDR3nt: TGTGCCAGCAGTTACTCACCGGAACTCTATGGCTACACCTTC
abundance: -; j_gene: TRBJ1-2; v_gene: TRBV6-6; d_gene: -; CDR3aa: CASSYAGDYGYTF; CDR3nt: TGTGCCAGCAGTTACGCAGGAGACTATGGCTACACCTTC
abundance: -; j_gene: TRBJ2-7; v_gene: TRBV19; d_gene: TRBD1; CDR3aa: CASSISGTGFYEQYF; CDR3nt: TGTGCCAGTAGTATCTCTGGGACAGGGTTCTACGAGCAGTACTTC
abundance: -; j_gene: TRBJ2-5; v_gene: TRBV28; d_gene: TRBD2; CDR3aa: CASSFPPSGYSPWETQYF; CDR3nt: TGTGCCAGCAGTTTCCCTCCTAGCGGCTACTCTCCTTGGGAGACCCAGTACTTC
abundance: -; j_gene: TRBJ2-3; v_gene: TRBV3-1/TRBV3-2; d_gene: -; CDR3aa: CASSQKGDTQYF; CDR3nt: TGTGCCAGCAGCCAAAAAGGAGATACGCAGTATTTT
abundance: -; j_gene: TRBJ1-1; v_gene: TRBV9; d_gene: TRBD1; CDR3aa: CASSPPPSQGRDTEAFF; CDR3nt: TGTGCCAGCAGCCCCCCCCCTTCACAGGGGAGGGATACTGAAGCTTTCTTT
abundance: -; j_gene: TRBJ2-2; v_gene: TRBV28; d_gene: TRBD1; CDR3aa: CASSPNIGTGAYTGELFF; CDR3nt: TGTGCCAGCAGTCCGAATATCGGGACAGGGGCTTACACCGGGGAGCTGTTTTTT
abundance: -; j_gene: TRBJ2-3; v_gene: TRBV28; d_gene: -; CDR3aa: CASGPRRGDTQYF; CDR3nt: TGTGCCAGCGGGCCACGGAGAGGAGATACGCAGTATTTT
abundance: -; j_gene: TRBJ2-7; v_gene: TRBV7-9; d_gene: -; CDR3aa: CASSHDTEAYEQYF; CDR3nt: TGTGCCAGCAGTCACGACACGGAGGCCTACGAGCAGTACTTC
abundance: -; j_gene: TRBJ2-7; v_gene: TRBV11-2; d_gene: -; CDR3aa: CASSYVGTPADEQYF; CDR3nt: TGTGCCAGCAGCTACGTCGGGACACCGGCGGACGAGCAGTACTTC
abundance: -; j_gene: TRBJ1-1; v_gene: TRBV28; d_gene: -; CDR3aa: CASSLRFILGTEAFF; CDR3nt: TGTGCCAGCAGTTTAAGGTTCATCCTGGGGACTGAAGCTTTCTTT
abundance: -; j_gene: TRBJ2-3; v_gene: TRBV7-8; d_gene: -; CDR3aa: CASSLGVERAGDTQYF; CDR3nt: TGTGCCAGCAGCTTAGGTGTCGAACGCGCAGGAGATACGCAGTATTTT
abundance: -; j_gene: TRBJ1-6; v_gene: TRBV9; d_gene: -; CDR3aa: CASSETADTPLHF; CDR3nt: TGTGCCAGCAGCGAGACCGCTGATACCCCCCTCCACTTT
abundance: once; j_gene: TRBJ1-2; v_gene: TRBV6-2/TRBV6-3; d_gene: -; CDR3aa: CASSTSLGGYTF; CDR3nt: TGTGCCAGCAGTACATCCTTGGGTGGCTACACCTTC
abundance: -; j_gene: TRBJ2-1; v_gene: TRBV5-1; d_gene: TRBD2; CDR3aa: CASSAFTSGGGHEQFF; CDR3nt: TGCGCCAGCAGCGCCTTCACTAGCGGGGGCGGGCATGAGCAGTTCTTC
abundance: -; j_gene: TRBJ2-3; v_gene: TRBV9; d_gene: -; CDR3aa: CASSVVWTGGTDTQYF; CDR3nt: TGTGCCAGCAGCGTAGTATGGACGGGAGGCACAGATACGCAGTATTTT
abundance: -; j_gene: TRBJ2-7; v_gene: TRBV5-4; d_gene: TRBD1; CDR3aa: CASSSGLGQGLYEQYF; CDR3nt: TGTGCCAGCAGCTCTGGCCTGGGACAGGGGTTATACGAGCAGTACTTC